Listed below are T cell receptor beta chains from one sample, sequenced in a study of regulatory T cells in long-lasting Graves disease. TCRdb reprocessed the multiplex PCR reads via MiXCR and lists one record per CDR3 protein. The sample has some 250,000 distinct CDR3 sequences; around 18% are singletons. This sample also appeared in a second study, on T cells in Graves' hyperthyroidism and ophthalmopathy.

The material sequenced was peripheral blood mononuclear cells (PBMCs), taken at new diagnosis, from a patient treated with antithyroid drugs. Receptors originate from a woman younger than 45 with Graves disease. Both conserved end residues are part of each CDR3. D genes are given only for firm matches. Where a row states a size, it is once, few, many or the class of an expanded clone; other rows omit it.

size	V	J	D	CDR3	DNA
many	TRBV7-2	TRBJ2-1	TRBD2	CASSQSGGEFNEQFF	TGTGCCAGCAGCCAGAGCGGGGGGGAATTCAATGAGCAGTTCTTC
many	TRBV4-1	TRBJ2-5	TRBD2	CASSQARGTSSETQYF	TGCGCCAGCAGCCAGGCTCGCGGGACTAGCTCAGAGACCCAGTACTTC
many	TRBV3-1	TRBJ1-2	NA	CASSQDQRDDRGYTF	TGTGCCAGCAGCCAAGATCAAAGGGATGACAGGGGCTACACCTTC
many	TRBV7-8	TRBJ1-5	TRBD1	CASSFDRVLNQPQHF	TGTGCCAGCAGTTTCGACAGGGTACTCAATCAGCCCCAGCATTTT
many	TRBV5-4	TRBJ2-1	NA	CASSSVQVPPYNEQFF	TGTGCCAGCAGCTCGGTACAGGTCCCCCCTTACAATGAGCAGTTCTTC
many	TRBV7-9	TRBJ2-3	NA	CASSRGLQGTDTQYF	TGTGCCAGCAGCAGGGGACTCCAGGGCACAGATACGCAGTATTTT
many	TRBV12-3/TRBV12-4	TRBJ1-4	NA	CASSPLTGEKLFF	TGTGCCAGCAGTCCTCTCACAGGGGAAAAACTGTTTTTT
many	TRBV6-1	TRBJ2-7	NA	CASSPLGFHEQYF	TGTGCCAGCAGTCCCCTCGGTTTCCACGAGCAGTACTTC
many	TRBV9	TRBJ1-1	TRBD1	CASQGANTEAFF	TGTGCCAGCCAGGGGGCGAACACTGAAGCTTTCTTT
many	TRBV11-2	TRBJ2-3	TRBD2	CASSSILAGGTDTQYF	TGTGCCAGCAGCTCAATCTTAGCGGGGGGGACAGATACGCAGTATTTT
many	TRBV12-3/TRBV12-4	TRBJ1-1	NA	CASTPPHYEGGMNTEAFF	TGTGCCAGCACCCCCCCCCATTACGAGGGGGGAATGAACACTGAAGCTTTCTTT
many	TRBV10-1	TRBJ2-7	TRBD1	CASSESNQGAYEQYF	TGCGCCAGCAGTGAGTCGAATCAGGGGGCCTACGAGCAGTACTTC
NA	TRBV20-1	TRBJ1-4	TRBD1	CSALGQEKLFF	TGCAGTGCCCTGGGACAGGAAAAACTGTTTTTT
many	TRBV10-3	TRBJ1-2	TRBD1	CAIRGQGKAYGYTF	TGTGCCATCAGGGGACAGGGAAAGGCCTATGGCTACACCTTC
NA	TRBV7-2	TRBJ2-5	NA	CASSLSREETQYF	TGTGCCAGCAGCTTGTCCAGGGAGGAGACCCAGTACTTC
many	TRBV6-1	TRBJ2-7	NA	CASTQVPSQLYEQYF	TGTGCCAGCACCCAGGTTCCCTCCCAGCTTTACGAGCAGTACTTC
many	TRBV3-1	TRBJ2-6	NA	CASSQDGFSSGANVLTF	TGTGCCAGCAGCCAAGATGGGTTCAGCTCTGGGGCCAACGTCCTGACTTTC
few	TRBV15	TRBJ1-5	NA	CATSPRRSGNSNQPQHF	TGTGCCACCAGCCCCCGAAGGAGTGGGAATAGCAATCAGCCCCAGCATTTT
NA	TRBV19	TRBJ1-1	TRBD1	CASSLGDRWGGTEAFF	TGTGCCAGTAGTCTGGGGGACAGGTGGGGGGGCACTGAAGCTTTCTTT
NA	TRBV6-1	TRBJ2-3	TRBD1	CASSLDRGRDTQYF	TGTGCCAGCAGCCTTGACAGGGGGAGAGATACGCAGTATTTT
many	TRBV20-1	TRBJ1-6	NA	CSARDSGEGNSPLHF	TGCAGTGCTAGAGATTCGGGGGAGGGTAATTCACCCCTCCACTTT
NA	TRBV4-2	TRBJ1-1	TRBD1	CASSYRTGGFTEAFF	TGTGCCAGCAGCTACCGGACAGGGGGCTTTACTGAAGCTTTCTTT
many	TRBV6-5	TRBJ1-5	NA	CASSYGRFNQPQHF	TGTGCCAGCAGTTACGGACGATTCAATCAGCCCCAGCATTTT
many	TRBV5-6	TRBJ2-3	NA	CASSFVTDTQYF	TGTGCCAGCAGCTTCGTGACAGATACGCAGTATTTT
many	TRBV7-6	TRBJ2-7	TRBD2	CASSFSGGGYEQYF	TGTGCCAGCAGCTTTAGCGGGGGGGGGTACGAGCAGTACTTC
many	TRBV15	TRBJ1-4	NA	CATQTLGVGFEKLFF	TGTGCCACACAGACCCTTGGGGTGGGGTTTGAAAAACTGTTTTTT
few	TRBV2	TRBJ2-5	NA	CASKRLEQETQYF	TGTGCCAGCAAGAGGCTTGAACAAGAGACCCAGTACTTC
NA	TRBV11-2	TRBJ2-3	TRBD2	CASSFSGLAGPTDTQYF	TGTGCCAGCAGTTTCTCGGGACTAGCGGGACCCACAGATACGCAGTATTTT
NA	TRBV6-1	TRBJ1-1	TRBD1	CASSDRGPYAEAFF	TGTGCCAGCAGTGACAGGGGGCCCTATGCTGAAGCTTTCTTT
few	TRBV5-4	TRBJ2-2	NA	CASSSPGGGPNTGELFF	TGTGCCAGCAGCTCGCCTGGGGGGGGGCCGAACACCGGGGAGCTGTTTTTT
many	TRBV6-1	TRBJ2-3	NA	CASSRTASTDTQYF	TGTGCCAGCAGTAGAACAGCTAGCACAGATACGCAGTATTTT
many	TRBV20-1	TRBJ1-2	NA	CSASGGLGYTF	TGCAGTGCTTCAGGAGGGCTGGGCTACACCTTC
many	TRBV3-1	TRBJ2-2	TRBD2	CASSQVLAGGTGELFF	TGTGCCAGCAGCCAAGTTCTAGCGGGGGGCACCGGGGAGCTGTTTTTT
NA	TRBV20-1	TRBJ2-5	NA	CSAPKPQETQYF	TGCAGTGCGCCTAAACCCCAAGAGACCCAGTACTTC
many	TRBV20-1	TRBJ2-5	NA	CSASSGTHLQETQYF	TGCAGTGCTAGTTCCGGGACACACCTCCAAGAGACCCAGTACTTC
many	TRBV12-3/TRBV12-4	TRBJ2-7	NA	CASSLGIPSYEQYF	TGTGCCAGCAGTTTGGGGATACCCTCCTACGAGCAGTACTTC
few	TRBV19	TRBJ1-1	TRBD1	CASSIVTGYLTEAFF	TGTGCCAGTAGTATTGTGACAGGGTATCTAACTGAAGCTTTCTTT
NA	TRBV12-3/TRBV12-4	TRBJ2-5	TRBD1	CASTPRGGTGQETQYF	TGTGCCAGCACCCCCCGAGGCGGGACAGGTCAAGAGACCCAGTACTTC
many	TRBV12-3/TRBV12-4	TRBJ1-2	TRBD1	CASRATGAFYGYTF	TGTGCCAGCAGGGCCACAGGGGCCTTCTATGGCTACACCTTC
NA	TRBV20-1	TRBJ1-1	TRBD1	CSARTGGMNTEAFF	TGCAGTGCTAGGACAGGGGGAATGAACACTGAAGCTTTCTTT